The table lists the clone carrying this T cell receptor beta chain with a few counts. Sequencing was performed with immunoSEQ multiplex PCR; in TCRdb, only in-frame clones are kept and a portion is missing. This table has 200,000 to 250,000 clones, 85% appearing once. Clinical histories supplied by participants themselves formed the basis of cohort assignment. Recovered status applied to Cohort 3 donors who had two consecutive negative PCRs. It also applied to those with clearance or with symptom resolution. The sample belongs to a study of blood T cell repertoires in COVID-19. The CDR3 runs 17 residues. Trimming pared 0 bases from V and 0 bases from J, leaving 11 bases between. Looked up from germline, CDR1 is LGHNA and CDR2 is YSLEER.

The sequence was collected from a man aged 40-50 years who had recovered from COVID-19. The sequenced sample was PBMCs or T cells enriched from blood (not recorded which). V usage is TRBV4-3 and J usage is TRBJ1-4; the D is unclear. The CDR3, as DNA: TGCGCCAGCAGCCAAGATAGGCGAGAGGCAACTAATGAAAAACTGTTTTTT. This sequence encodes CASSQDRREATNEKLFF.